Listed here are 31 T cell receptor beta chains from one sample, sequenced in a study of graft-versus-host responses after intestinal transplantation. What these receptors recognize is not known. Profiled with immunoSEQ multiplex PCR; TCRdb holds only in-frame clones, not every one. In the table there are roughly 92,000 clones, 88% of which are singletons. Sequencing used unstimulated CD4+ T cells sorted from spleen or lymph node cells, obtained before transplant. The receptors stem from a human donor who was the organ donor for an intestinal transplant.

The chain combines TRBV21-1 with TRBJ2-7; TRBD2 is the table's D call, not checked against the DNA. TRBV21-1 is a known pseudogene. The CDR3 has 15 amino acids. As DNA, the CDR3 is TGTGCCAGCAGCAAACCACAGCGGGAAGGAATGGGGCAGTACTTC. Amino acids: CASSKPQREGMGQYF.

V is TRBV7-8 and J is TRBJ2-5; 14 bases are shared with TRBD2. J lost 5 bases, V lost 5 bases, and 10 bases had no gene match. The CDR3 contains 17 residues. Germline CDR1 and CDR2: SGHVS and FQNEAQ. DNA of the CDR3: TGTGCCAGCAGCCAGCTGACTAGCGGGGGGGCCGGGGAGACCCAGTACTTC. Translation gives CASSQLTSGGAGETQYF.

The CDR3 DNA sequence: TGTGCCAGTAGCCGTAATTCCGGGACTAGCGTTTCCTACGAGCAGTACTTC. Protein: CASSRNSGTSVSYEQYF. V usage is TRBV19 and J usage is TRBJ2-7; 10 nucleotides align to TRBD2. The V gene end was trimmed by 6 bases and the J gene end by 1 base; junction bases not matched to a gene: 12. Germline CDR1 and CDR2: LNHDA and SQIVND (reference sequence). The CDR3 contains 17 residues.

The chain combines TRBV11-2 with TRBJ2-6, with D maybe TRBD1 (6 bases). Germline CDR1 is SGHAT and CDR2 is FQNNGV. V was trimmed by 8 bases and J by 2 bases, leaving 13 bases between them. This CDR3 is 15 amino acids long. DNA for the CDR3: TGTGCCAGCTACAGGGTCGGAGCTGGGGCCAACGTCCTGACTTTC. Amino acid sequence: CASYRVGAGANVLTF.

This sequence joins TRBV27 and TRBJ2-6, with TRBD1 matching over 7 bases. V lost 6 bases, J lost 2 bases, and 10 bases stayed unmatched. The CDR3 extends over 17 amino acids. Germline lookup yields CDR1 MNHEY and CDR2 SMNVEV (reference sequence). The CDR3 spells CASRVTTGIAGANVLTF. CDR3 bases: TGTGCCAGCAGAGTGACGACAGGGATCGCTGGGGCCAACGTCCTGACTTTC. The whole variable domain, filled in from reference TRBV27 and TRBJ2-6, reads EAQVTQNPRYLITVTGKKLTVTCSQNMNHEYMSWYRQDPGLGLRQIYYSMNVEVTDKGDVPEGYKVSRKEKRNFPLILESPSPNQTSLYFCASRVTTGIAGANVLTFGAGSRLTVL.

The chain joins TRBV11-3 to TRBJ1-1; D is perhaps TRBD1 (6 bases). The length of the CDR3 is 17 residues. V was pared by 5 bases and J by 1 base, with 20 bases between. The V gene's germline CDR1 is SGHNT and CDR2 YENEEA. The CDR3 nucleotides read TGTGCCAGCAGCAAGGGCCATTGGGGCAGGGGGAACACTGAAGCTTTCTTT. This encodes CASSKGHWGRGNTEAFF.

The chain employs TRBV30 and TRBJ1-4; 11 bases are shared with TRBD1. V dropped 4 bases and J dropped 7; count of bases not matched to a gene: 5. There are 14 residues in the CDR3. Germline values: CDR1 GTSNPN, CDR2 SVGIG (reference sequence). The CDR3 DNA reads TGTGCCTGGAAGGGTGGGACAGGGGGTGAAAAACTGTTTTTT. This codes for CAWKGGTGGEKLFF.

The V and J genes are TRBV5-6 and TRBJ1-6; D might be TRBD1 (6 bases). V was clipped by 4 bases and J by 6 bases, with 23 bases between them. The CDR3 has 18 residues. Germline V gene sequence: CDR1 SGHDT, CDR2 YYEEEE. The CDR3 sequence is CASSLRQVLSPLNSPLHF. In DNA, the CDR3 is TGTGCCAGCAGCCTAAGACAGGTCTTAAGTCCCCTTAATTCACCCCTCCACTTT.

The chain has TRBV7-3 and TRBJ2-3; the D gene is possibly TRBD2 (6 bases). The CDR3 contains 16 residues. Per the germline V gene, CDR1 is SGHTA and CDR2 is FQGTGA. The V gene lost 1 base and the J gene lost 4 bases, with 15 bases spanning the gap. The CDR3 DNA sequence: TGTGCCAGCAGCTTAAGGGGGTCGCGCGGGGCAGATACGCAGTATTTT. Its translation is CASSLRGSRGADTQYF.

This chain joins TRBV6-5 and TRBJ2-1, with D tentatively TRBD1 (5 bases). The CDR3 contains 14 residues. CDR1 is MNHEY, CDR2 SVGAGI, per germline. Trimming left V 4 bases short and J 2 bases short, with 9 bases between. The CDR3 sequence: CASSWGTTYNEQFF. DNA for the CDR3: TGTGCCAGCAGTTGGGGCACCACCTACAATGAGCAGTTCTTC.

The chain carries TRBV5-4 and TRBJ1-4; 9 nucleotides agree with TRBD1. J lost 1 base, V lost 4 bases, and 2 bases had no gene match. This CDR3 has 15 residues. CDR1 is SGHNT, CDR2 YYREEE, per germline (reference sequence). CDR3 bases: TGTGCCAGCAGCCCGACAGGGGGAACTAATGAAAAACTGTTTTTT. Its protein is CASSPTGGTNEKLFF.

The J gene is TRBJ2-5, the V gene TRBV15; TRBD2 might be the D (6 bases). Germline loops: CDR1 LNHNV, CDR2 YYDKDF (reference sequence). Deletions cut 8 bases from V and 4 bases from J, with 20 bases between. The CDR3 contains 15 residues. CDR3 residues: CATEGRARGSETQYF. In nucleotides, the CDR3 is TGTGCCACCGAAGGTCGGGCGCGGGGTTCAGAGACCCAGTACTTC.

V is TRBV5-1 and J is TRBJ1-1, with 8 bases identical to TRBD1. V lost 0 bases to trimming and J lost 0 bases; unmatched junction nucleotides: 7. Germline V gene data show CDR1 as SGHRS and CDR2 as YFSETQ. This CDR3 is built from 17 residues. In nucleotides, the CDR3 is TGCGCCAGCAGCTTGGCCCGACAGGGGAGAATGAACACTGAAGCTTTCTTT. Amino acid sequence: CASSLARQGRMNTEAFF.

Of note for this clone: Germline and junction disagree at one end, which may indicate a read error. V and J are TRBV5-1 and TRBJ1-2; 8 nucleotides line up with TRBD1. The CDR3 has 16 residues. Germline CDR1 reads SGHRS; CDR2 reads YFSETQ. CDR3 sequence (DNA): TGCGCCGGCAGCCAAAACGGGGACAGGAGATTCTATGGCTACACCTTC. It encodes CAGSQNGDRRFYGYTF.

The rearrangement uses TRBV19 and TRBJ2-7; the D gene is possibly TRBD2 (6 bases). The V gene's germline CDR1 is LNHDA and CDR2 SQIVND (reference sequence). CDR3 length: 14 amino acids. The germline V and J ends were trimmed by 2 bases and 7 bases, with 15 bases remaining between them. The CDR3 bases are TGTGCCAGTAGTATATCAGGACCCCGGGGGGAGCAGTACTTC. This encodes CASSISGPRGEQYF.

The rearrangement uses TRBV4-1 and TRBJ2-7; 9 bases agree with TRBD1. The germline gives CDR1 MGHRA, CDR2 YSYEKL. V was pared by 4 bases and J by 2 bases, with 9 bases of the junction left unmatched. This CDR3 has 16 amino acids. CDR3 DNA sequence: TGCGCCAGCAGCCTCAGGGGGGGACAGGGCGCCTACGAGCAGTACTTC. It translates to CASSLRGGQGAYEQYF.

V is TRBV4-2 and J is TRBJ2-7; D is ambiguous. V was pared by 1 base and J by 2 bases, with 3 bases between. The CDR3 spans 12 residues. CDR1 is LGHNA and CDR2 is YNFKEQ in the germline V gene. This CDR3 reads CASSQGPYEQYF. The CDR3 nucleotides are TGTGCCAGCAGCCAAGGGCCCTACGAGCAGTACTTC.

The chain couples TRBV4-3 to TRBJ2-5; D is possibly TRBD1 (6 bases). The better agreement between TRBJ2-7 and the DNA end casts doubt on the J call. Germline CDR1 and CDR2: LGHNA and YSLEER. This CDR3 comprises 16 residues. CDR3 sequence (DNA): TGCGCCAGCAGCCGACAGTTAGGGGGTTCAAGAGGCGAGCAGTACTTC. This translates into CASSRQLGGSRGEQYF.

This chain connects TRBV6-5 to TRBJ2-1; tentative D call: TRBD2 (5 bases). The germline gives CDR1 MNHEY, CDR2 SVGAGI. The CDR3 runs 15 residues. The ends were cut back, 5 bases at V and 4 bases at J, with 15 bases in the middle. CDR3 DNA sequence: TGTGCCAGCAGTCCGCGGGCAGCGAAATACAATGAGCAGTTCTTC. It translates to CASSPRAAKYNEQFF.

The V gene is TRBV9, the J gene TRBJ2-7; 8 bases are shared with TRBD2. This CDR3 is built from 14 residues. The V and J ends lost 3 bases and 2 bases, in that order; junction bases with no gene match: 4. Per germline, CDR1 SGDLS and CDR2 YYNGEE. The CDR3 bases are TGTGCCAGCAGCGCAACTAGCGGCCCCTACGAGCAGTACTTC. Residues: CASSATSGPYEQYF.

The genes are TRBV4-2 and TRBJ2-3; the match to TRBD1 covers 9 bases. This CDR3 is 16 amino acids long. Trimming removed 1 base from V and 2 bases from J; junction bases left unmatched: 4. CDR1 is LGHNA and CDR2 is YNFKEQ in the germline V gene. The CDR3 spells CASSQARDRVTDTQYF. DNA for the CDR3: TGTGCCAGCAGCCAAGCCCGGGACAGGGTCACAGATACGCAGTATTTT.

This clone appeared once. The rearrangement links TRBV7-2 to TRBJ1-1; unclear D gene. Trimming pared 5 bases from V and 6 bases from J, leaving 13 bases between. The CDR3 covers 13 residues. CDR1 and CDR2 from the germline V gene are SGHTA and FQGNSA. CDR3 in amino acids: CASSQIYGAEAFF. In nucleotides, the CDR3 is TGTGCCAGCAGCCAGATATACGGGGCTGAAGCTTTCTTT.

This chain connects TRBV6-6 to TRBJ1-5; 7 bases are shared with TRBD1. The J segment lost 7 bases and the V segment lost 5 bases, leaving 8 bases of the junction unmatched. Per the germline V gene, CDR1 is MNHNY and CDR2 is SVGAGI (reference sequence). The CDR3 has 14 amino acids. The CDR3 spells CASSPGTAGQPQHF. CDR3 in DNA: TGTGCCAGCAGTCCTGGGACAGCCGGACAGCCCCAGCATTTT.

The chain links TRBV29-1 to TRBJ2-1; unclear D gene. Trimming took 7 bases from V and 0 from J, leaving 13 bases between them. This CDR3 has 14 amino acids. From germline, CDR1 is SQVTM and CDR2 ANQGSEA. The CDR3 region is CSGLTTNSYNEQFF. CDR3 nucleotide sequence: TGCAGCGGTCTAACAACTAACTCCTACAATGAGCAGTTCTTC.

This chain joins TRBV7-3 and TRBJ2-7, with D maybe TRBD1 (5 bases). The CDR3 is 14 residues long. Germline assignment: CDR1 SGHTA and CDR2 FQGTGA. V lost 2 bases and J lost 2, with 10 bases in between. The DNA for the CDR3 is TGTGCCAGCAGCTTAGGCAGGGCCCCCTACGAGCAGTACTTC. It codes for CASSLGRAPYEQYF. Together with reference TRBV7-3 and TRBJ2-7, the CDR3 gives the full variable domain: GAGVSQTPSNKVTEKGKYVELRCDPISGHTALYWYRQSLGQGPEFLIYFQGTGAADDSGLPNDRFFAVRPEGSVSTLKIQRTERGDSAVYLCASSLGRAPYEQYFGPGTRLTVT.

This clone came up once. The chain links TRBV28 to TRBJ1-2, with D unresolved. The CDR3 is made up of 12 amino acids. Germline V gene data show CDR1 as MDHEN and CDR2 as SYDVKM. The V end was cut by 7 bases, the J end by 8 bases, with 14 bases between. The CDR3 nucleotides are TGTGCCAGCACCCCTAGACTTCGAGGCTACACCTTC. Its protein product is CASTPRLRGYTF.

This CDR3 reads CASSQGALAGEKFTYEQYF. CDR3 in DNA: TGCGCCAGCAGCCAAGGTGCTCTAGCGGGGGAGAAATTTACCTACGAGCAGTACTTC. This rearrangement joins TRBV4-1 to TRBJ2-7; 10 bases match TRBD2. CDR1 and CDR2 (germline): MGHRA, YSYEKL. The trim removed 1 base at V and 2 bases at J, leaving 14 bases unmatched. The CDR3 sequence is 19 residues long.

Notes on this clone: This sample also contains other DNA sequences that code for the same CDR3. This chain uses TRBV9 with TRBJ2-1; TRBD2 aligns across 12 bases. The V gene's germline CDR1 is SGDLS and CDR2 YYNGEE. The V gene end was trimmed by 2 bases and the J gene end by 4 bases; junction bases not matched to a gene: 1. CDR3 size: 15 residues. The CDR3 region has the DNA TGTGCCAGCAGCGTTCTAGCGGGGGGGTACAATGAGCAGTTCTTC. This gives the protein CASSVLAGGYNEQFF.

This sequence joins TRBV9 and TRBJ2-3; 10 bases are shared with TRBD2. The CDR3 length is 16 residues. V lost 3 bases to trimming and J lost 2 bases; unmatched junction nucleotides: 6. In germline, CDR1 is SGDLS, CDR2 YYNGEE. The DNA for the CDR3 is TGTGCCAGCAGCGATTTAGCGGGGGGACCCACAGATACGCAGTATTTT. It encodes CASSDLAGGPTDTQYF.

The genes are TRBV9 and TRBJ1-3, with TRBD1 identical over 8 bases. CDR1 is SGDLS and CDR2 is YYNGEE in the germline V gene. This CDR3 has 16 amino acids. After removal of 3 bases from V and 0 bases from J, the junction contained 5 bases not matched to a gene. CDR3 loop: CASSARDRLSGNTIYF. The CDR3 bases are TGTGCCAGCAGCGCCCGGGACAGGCTCTCTGGAAACACCATATATTTT.

This clone was seen only once. The chain employs TRBV5-4 and TRBJ2-7; D not certain. Germline CDR1 is SGHNT and CDR2 is YYREEE (reference sequence). The ends were cut back, 2 bases at V and 6 bases at J, with 12 bases in the middle. CDR3 length: 13 amino acids. CDR3 sequence reads: CASSFVSESEQYF. The CDR3 region has the DNA TGTGCCAGCAGCTTCGTTAGTGAATCCGAGCAGTACTTC.